The 24 T cell receptor beta chains given below trace back to one sample, sequenced in a study of tumor-infiltrating lymphocytes in primary liver carcinoma. The authors took blood RNA from unsorted whole blood and also extracted germline DNA. The investigators made TCR beta cDNA from 400 to 550 ng total RNA, using a constant-region primer. A slightly modified ARM-PCR protocol with three nested multiplex PCR rounds produced these TCR beta libraries. A C-beta reverse primer was combined with TRBV1-TRBV30 forward primers in the first two PCR rounds, and each round had 10 cycles. A single record per CDR3 protein comes from TCRdb applying MiXCR to the multiplex PCR reads. Counted here are about 320,000 distinct CDR3 sequences, 55% to 65% occurring once; the ten biggest clones make up roughly 9%. The sequenced sample consisted of peripheral blood. Receptors were obtained from a man in his forties with primary liver carcinoma and hepatitis B virus infection.

The chain links TRBV11-2 to TRBJ2-1; D is perhaps TRBD1 (5 bases). Germline CDR1 and CDR2: SGHAT and FQNNGV. The CDR3 has 15 residues. V lost 1 base and J lost 4, with 11 bases in between. The CDR3 sequence is CASSLGTAGYNEQFF. The CDR3 nucleotides read TGTGCCAGCAGCTTAGGTACGGCAGGGTACAATGAGCAGTTCTTC.

This clonotype appeared a single time. This CDR3 fails to terminate in the conserved phenylalanine or tryptophan, so it likely reflects a read error. The CDR3 bases are TGCGCCAGCAGCTTGGCCAGGGGGCGGACTGAAGCTTTCTCT. Amino acid sequence: CASSLARGRTEAFS. This rearrangement joins TRBV5-1 to TRBJ1-1; 8 bases are a match to TRBD1. The junction had 3 bases not matched to a gene; V was cut back by 0 bases and J by 5 bases. The germline CDR1 and CDR2 sequences are SGHRS and YFSETQ. The CDR3 is 14 residues long.

The chain couples TRBV7-9 to TRBJ2-1; 8 nucleotides agree with TRBD2. This CDR3 is built from 14 residues. Germline V gives CDR1 SEHNR, CDR2 FQNEAQ (reference sequence). V was clipped by 6 bases and J by 7 bases; unmatched bases: 8. This CDR3 reads CASRQSGRMNEQFF. The DNA of the CDR3 is TGTGCCAGCAGACAAAGCGGGAGAATGAATGAGCAGTTCTTC.

In the case of this clonotype: At one boundary the junction diverges from the germline segment, which might be a read error. This chain links TRBV11-1 with TRBJ2-1; 8 bases map to TRBD2. Germline CDR1 and CDR2: SGHAT and FQDESV (reference sequence). The CDR3 totals 16 residues. The CDR3 bases are TGCGCCAACAGCTTTCTGGCGGGAGGAGGAGGCAATGAACAGTTCTTC. Translated, it gives CANSFLAGGGGNEQFF. The entire variable domain, with the rest obtained from reference TRBV11-1 and TRBJ2-1, is as follows: EAEVAQSPRYKITEKSQAVAFWCDPISGHATLYWYRQILGQGPELLVQFQDESVVDDSQLPKDRFSAERLKGVDSTLKIQPAELGDSAMYLCANSFLAGGGGNEQFFGPGTRLTVL.

This clonotype has at least ten counts. This chain links TRBV6-6 with TRBJ2-3, with D perhaps being TRBD1 or TRBD2 (5 bases each). Between the trimmed V and J ends, which lost 2 bases and 2 bases, there was a span of 14 bases. Germline V gene lookup returns CDR1 MNHNY and CDR2 SVGAGI (reference sequence). This CDR3 contains 16 residues. The CDR3 DNA sequence: TGTGCCAGCAGTTACATGGGGGAGCGAACCACAGATACGCAGTATTTT. Translating gives CASSYMGERTTDTQYF.

This clonotype was recorded many times. This chain joins TRBV29-1 and TRBJ2-1, with TRBD2 matching 9 bases. CDR3 length equals 14 residues. V lost 4 bases, J lost 3 bases, and 4 bases stayed unmatched. The germline gives CDR1 SQVTM, CDR2 ANQGSEA. The CDR3 bases are TGCAGCGTTGCTAGCGGGGCAGGCTACAATGAGCAGTTCTTC. Translation: CSVASGAGYNEQFF.

At least ten counts were recorded for this clonotype. The gene calls are TRBV4-2 and TRBJ2-1, with D possibly matching TRBD2 (6 bases). In germline, CDR1 is LGHNA, CDR2 YNFKEQ. Trimming pared 4 bases from V and 5 bases from J, leaving 27 bases between. The CDR3 has 19 amino acids. The CDR3 here is CASSLHQGGGLGGDNEQFF. Written as DNA, the CDR3 is TGTGCCAGCAGCCTGCACCAGGGTGGAGGGCTTGGAGGGGACAATGAGCAGTTCTTC.

This clonotype showed up just once. This chain joins TRBV7-8 and TRBJ2-7; D remains ambiguous. The CDR3 runs to 14 residues. Germline V lookup: CDR1 SGHVS, CDR2 FQNEAQ. The V end was cut by 4 bases, the J end by 0 bases, with 10 bases between. Written as DNA, the CDR3 is TGTGCCAGCAGCTCCACAGCAGGCTCCTACGAGCAGTACTTC. Translating it yields CASSSTAGSYEQYF.

The gene calls are TRBV24-1 and TRBJ2-2; TRBD1 matches 9 bases. The J segment lost 7 bases and the V segment lost 0 bases, leaving 8 bases of the junction unmatched. The CDR3 is made up of 17 amino acids. Germline CDR1 reads KGHDR; CDR2 reads SFDVKD. CDR3 in DNA: TGTGCCACCAGTGATTTGGGCCAAACAGGGGGCGGCGGGGAGCTGTTTTTT. Encoded protein: CATSDLGQTGGGGELFF.

The rearrangement joins TRBV5-5 to TRBJ2-5; D gene uncertain. Germline V lookup: CDR1 SGHKS, CDR2 YYEKEE (reference sequence). This CDR3 comprises 15 residues. V shed 1 base and J shed 9 bases, with 19 bases lying between them. Here the CDR3 reads CASSLSVGIQKAQYF. CDR3 nucleotide sequence: TGTGCCAGCAGCTTGAGCGTTGGCATTCAAAAGGCCCAGTACTTC.

This rearrangement joins TRBV28 to TRBJ2-7; tentatively, D is TRBD2 (5 bases). The germline V gene encodes CDR1 MDHEN and CDR2 SYDVKM. CDR3 length: 14 residues. V lost 5 bases and J lost 5, with 16 bases in between. The CDR3 DNA reads TGTGCCAGCAGTCTGCAAGACCAAGCGGACGAGCAGTACTTC. This codes for CASSLQDQADEQYF.

Remarks on this clonotype: The junction shows a germline mismatch at one end, possibly a read error. The gene calls are TRBV11-2 and TRBJ2-3; D remains unclear. The CDR3 totals 13 residues. CDR1 is SGHAT and CDR2 is FQNNGV in the germline V gene. The CDR3 loop reads CASSFSVPDKQYF. The CDR3 DNA follows: TGTGCCAGCAGCTTCTCGGTACCAGATAAGCAGTATTTT.

The V gene is TRBV5-4, the J gene TRBJ1-1; D call uncertain. CDR1 and CDR2 (germline): SGHNT, YYREEE (reference sequence). This CDR3 contains 13 residues. CDR3 loop: CTNRIGLNTEAFF. Here the CDR3 DNA reads TGTACCAACAGAATAGGGTTGAACACTGAAGCTTTCTTT.

The chain employs TRBV28 and TRBJ2-3; D remains unclear. V lost 2 bases to trimming and J lost 5 bases, with 14 bases between them. CDR1 and CDR2 (germline): MDHEN, SYDVKM. The CDR3 is made up of 15 amino acids. CDR3 loop: CASSLVSGWGDTQYF. In DNA, the CDR3 is TGTGCCAGCAGTTTAGTCTCCGGGTGGGGAGATACGCAGTATTTT.

To note about this clonotype: Being one base from a much bigger clone, this may be a read error. This likely comes from a read error, as the CDR3 has no conserved phenylalanine or tryptophan at its end. The chain has TRBV6-6 and TRBJ2-6; D is perhaps TRBD2 (6 bases). Germline loops: CDR1 MNHNY, CDR2 SVGAGI (reference sequence). The V and J ends lost 7 bases and 0 bases respectively, with 13 bases between them. The CDR3 length is 16 residues. CDR3 protein: CASTLANPSGANVLTL. The CDR3 bases are TGTGCCAGCACCCTAGCGAATCCCTCTGGGGCCAACGTCCTGACTCTC.

This clonotype was counted a single time. A read error is possible here, since a much larger clone lies one base away. The V and J genes are TRBV10-3 and TRBJ1-5, with 8 bases lining up with TRBD1. This CDR3 contains 13 residues. Germline CDR1 and CDR2: ENHRY and SYGVKD. CDR3 bases: TGTGCCACCAAGTTGACAGGGGATCAGTCCCAGCATTTT. This encodes CATKLTGDQSQHF.

DNA of the CDR3: TGCAGCGTTGTGTCGGGTACAGATACGCAGTATTTT. Protein product: CSVVSGTDTQYF. This chain uses TRBV29-1 with TRBJ2-3; D call uncertain. Germline V lookup: CDR1 SQVTM, CDR2 ANQGSEA. V was cut by 4 bases and J by 3 bases, with 8 bases left in between. CDR3 size: 12 residues.

A note on this clonotype: A much larger clone differs by one base, so this may be a read error. V gene TRBV6-2 or TRBV6-3 combines with J gene TRBJ1-1; D may be TRBD1 (5 bases). CDR3 length: 11 residues. Germline lookup yields CDR1 MNHEY and CDR2 SVGEGT. Here the CDR3 reads CANSGGAEAFF. CDR3 nucleotides: TGTGCCAACAGTGGGGGAGCAGAAGCTTTCTTT.

The chain carries TRBV12-3 or TRBV12-4 and TRBJ2-4; D call uncertain. The germline V and J ends were trimmed by 6 bases and 2 bases, with 17 bases remaining between them. The CDR3 spans 16 residues. The CDR3 DNA sequence: TGTGCCAGCAGCCGGCGGACCCTCGAGACCAAAAACATTCAGTACTTC. Encoded protein: CASSRRTLETKNIQYF.

This clonotype was detected many times. The chain employs TRBV29-1 and TRBJ2-4, with D possibly TRBD2 on 5 matching bases. Germline V gene data show CDR1 as SQVTM and CDR2 as ANQGSEA. Trimming shortened V by 3 bases and J by 0 bases, and 6 bases separated the two germline ends. The CDR3 runs 13 residues. CDR3 in DNA: TGCAGCGTTGAGGAGGTAGCCAAAAACATTCAGTACTTC. Its protein product is CSVEEVAKNIQYF.

As for this clonotype: One base away lies a much larger clone, so this may be a sequencing read error. V gene TRBV6-5 combines with J gene TRBJ2-3; 8 bases are shared with TRBD1. Germline trimming cut 8 bases from V and 4 bases from J; bases unmatched to any gene: 8. Germline V gene lookup returns CDR1 MNHEY and CDR2 SVGAGI. There are 14 residues in the CDR3. The DNA for the CDR3 is TGTGCCAGCTGTCTAAGGACAGGGTCAGATACGCAGTATTTT. Amino acid sequence: CASCLRTGSDTQYF.

As concerns this clonotype: This could be a read error, since a much larger clone is one nucleotide away. The chain uses TRBV28 and TRBJ1-6, with D perhaps TRBD1 (5 bases). The V gene's germline CDR1 is MDHEN and CDR2 SYDVKM. This CDR3 contains 14 residues. The CDR3 DNA is TGTGCCTGCAGTTCCCCCCAGGGCCGATCACCCCTCCACTTT. Its translation: CACSSPQGRSPLHF.

With respect to this clonotype: The CDR3 does not close with the conserved phenylalanine or tryptophan, likely indicating a read error. The chain joins TRBV11-3 to TRBJ2-5; TRBD2 matches 14 bases. The germline V gene has CDR1 SGHNT and CDR2 YENEEA. V was clipped by 3 bases and J by 5 bases; unmatched bases: 8. The CDR3 is made up of 17 amino acids. CDR3 coding DNA: TGTGCCAGCAGCTTTGGGACTAGCGGGAGTCCTTTGGAGACCCAGTACCGC. This translates into CASSFGTSGSPLETQYR.

This clonotype was found once. Being one base from a much bigger clone, this may be a read error. The chain recombines TRBV5-6 with TRBJ2-1; tentatively, D is TRBD2 (6 bases). V was trimmed by 3 bases and J by 3 bases, leaving 13 bases between them. This CDR3 has 15 residues. CDR1 is SGHDT and CDR2 is YYEEEE in the germline V gene. CDR3 sequence: CASSSDWGGYNEQFF. CDR3 nucleotide sequence: TGTGCCAGCAGCTCGGACTGGGGAGGCTACAATGAGCAGTTCTTC. Based on the CDR3 plus reference TRBV5-6 and TRBJ2-1, the full variable domain is DAGVTQSPTHLIKTRGQQVTLRCSPKSGHDTVSWYQQALGQGPQFIFQYYEEEERQRGNFPDRFSGHQFPNYSSELNVNALLLGDSALYLCASSSDWGGYNEQFFGPGTRLTVL.